A single sample is the source of the 7 T cell receptor beta chains below, sequenced in a study of blood T cells in healthy people across ages (dated by TCRdb to between 2014 and 2016). The receptor library was made with 5' RACE. The run used an Illumina HiSeq 2500. The second PCR ran for roughly 7 to 12 cycles and used a J-beta primer mix along with a sample-barcoded 5' primer. TCRdb's own reprocessing of the public reads used fastp at Q25 and MiXCR and kept productive beta chains. Identical CDR3 protein sequences are pooled into one entry, listed with their most common genes and DNA. Counted in this sample were over a million distinct CDR3 sequences; 35% to 45% of them appeared once. Over 3.5% of the sample comes from the top ten. Input material: blood. These receptors were taken from a woman aged 18-29 years in good health.

This chain joins TRBV15 and TRBJ2-3; no definite D call. Germline V gene sequence: CDR1 LNHNV, CDR2 YYDKDF (reference sequence). This CDR3 comprises 15 residues. V lost 0 bases, J lost 0 bases, and 7 bases lay in between. The CDR3 loop is CATSREPASTDTQYF. CDR3 bases: TGTGCCACCAGCAGAGAACCTGCTAGCACAGATACGCAGTATTTT.

This clonotype has a single count. CDR3 DNA: TGCGCCAGCAGCCATACAGGGGAAGGAGCTTTCTTT. This sequence encodes CASSHTGEGAFF. The rearrangement joins TRBV5-1 to TRBJ1-1, with 7 positions matching TRBD1. Germline CDR1 SGHRS, CDR2 YFSETQ. The junction had 7 bases not matched to a gene; V was cut back by 4 bases and J by 10 bases. CDR3 length: 12 amino acids. Complete variable domain (other parts from reference TRBV5-1 and TRBJ1-1): KAGVTQTPRYLIKTRGQQVTLSCSPISGHRSVSWYQQTPGQGLQFLFEYFSETQRNKGNFPGRFSGRQFSNSRSEMNVSTLELGDSALYLCASSHTGEGAFFGQGTRLTVV.

The V call is TRBV2, the J call TRBJ1-2; 8 nucleotides align to TRBD1. Germline values: CDR1 SNHLY, CDR2 FYNNEI. J was trimmed by 0 bases and V by 8 bases; bases with no gene match: 14. This CDR3 spans 17 amino acids. The CDR3 protein is CASGPDRVRSTNYGYTF. The CDR3 DNA sequence: TGTGCCAGCGGTCCGGACAGGGTGCGTTCGACTAACTATGGCTACACCTTC.

This rearrangement joins TRBV5-1 to TRBJ1-1; D is unresolved. CDR1 is SGHRS and CDR2 is YFSETQ in the germline V gene. Trimming stripped 0 bases from V and 11 bases from J, with 8 bases between. This CDR3 has 11 amino acids. The chain's CDR3 is CASSLGGFAFF. The CDR3 DNA is TGCGCCAGCAGCTTGGGGGGTTTCGCTTTCTTT. Full variable domain (remainder filled in from reference TRBV5-1 and TRBJ1-1): KAGVTQTPRYLIKTRGQQVTLSCSPISGHRSVSWYQQTPGQGLQFLFEYFSETQRNKGNFPGRFSGRQFSNSRSEMNVSTLELGDSALYLCASSLGGFAFFGQGTRLTVV.

The rearrangement uses TRBV20-1 and TRBJ2-1; D unclear. Germline CDR1 reads DFQATT; CDR2 reads SNEGSKA (reference sequence). CDR3 length: 16 residues. With 0 bases removed from V and 5 bases from J, the gap between germline ends came to 17 bases. The CDR3 is CSARDLNTRRNNEQFF. The CDR3 nucleotides read TGCAGTGCTAGAGATCTAAACACCCGAAGGAACAATGAGCAGTTCTTC.

This chain uses TRBV5-1 with TRBJ2-1; possibly TRBD2 for D (5 bases). This CDR3 comprises 15 residues. The V end was cut by 7 bases, the J end by 5 bases, with 19 bases between. Germline V lookup: CDR1 SGHRS, CDR2 YFSETQ. CDR3 DNA sequence: TGCGCCAGCCAAAGGGTGGGGAGCCCCAACAATGAGCAGTTCTTC. Residues: CASQRVGSPNNEQFF.

This chain connects TRBV20-1 to TRBJ2-5; D gene unclear. Germline CDR1 reads DFQATT; CDR2 reads SNEGSKA (reference sequence). The CDR3 consists of 14 residues. The V end lost 2 bases, the J end lost 11 bases, and 21 bases lay between the germline ends. For the CDR3, the DNA is TGCAGTGCTAGACCCCCCGGCGGATACAATGAGCAGTACTTC. It translates to CSARPPGGYNEQYF.